This TCR beta chain was captured by sequencing in a study of T cell clones after liver transplantation. Across the whole study: Liver transplant recipients had immunosuppression withdrawal attempted within 2 years. Post-transplant blood was tracked for graft-donor-reactive T cell clones identified in a pre-transplant mixed lymphocyte reaction.

V lost 7 bases to trimming and J lost 5 bases; unmatched junction nucleotides: 15. Germline CDR1 is MDHEN and CDR2 is SYDVKM. This CDR3 is 17 amino acids long. This clone was recorded once. TCRdb's table, derived via immunoSEQ multiplex PCR, lists solely in-frame clones and lacks some. This sample has 75,000 to 95,000 clones; around four fifths occur once, and the top ten carry less than 3.5%. Here the sequenced sample was CD4+ T cells from blood, taken at the 22-month timepoint. The clonotype was recovered from a human patient who received a liver transplant. Some T cells could come from the graft donor. The chain joins TRBV28 to TRBJ2-1; 9 bases align to TRBD1. In DNA form, the CDR3 reads TGTGCCAGCATCCCAGACAGGGGGGCCCTCCCCCACAATGAGCAGTTCTTC. Encoded protein: CASIPDRGALPHNEQFF.